A single sample is the source of the 20 T cell receptor beta chains below, sequenced in a study of T-cell reconstitution after alpha-beta-depleted transplantation in children. Unique molecular identifiers were incorporated during preparation of the TCRbeta library. Using its own MiXCR run on the PCR reads, TCRdb lists one record per CDR3 protein. The repertoire holds about 340,000 distinct CDR3 sequences, with about 9.3% as singletons. Sequenced here: PBMCs from the stem cell graft donor, sampled from the stem cell graft. The origin of the receptors is a human donor who donated a stem cell graft to a child with acute lymphoblastic leukemia.

The sample holds a few counts of this clonotype. The chain joins TRBV7-6 to TRBJ1-3; D is ambiguous. Trimming pared 0 bases from V and 4 bases from J, leaving 4 bases between. The CDR3 length is 13 residues. Germline CDR1 SGHVS, CDR2 FNYEAQ. CDR3 nucleotide sequence: TGTGCCAGCAGCTTAGCGGGAGGAAACACCATATATTTT. Translated: CASSLAGGNTIYF.

This clonotype turned up a few times. The genes are TRBV6-1 and TRBJ2-3; TRBD1 aligns across 9 bases. V was pared by 6 bases and J by 0 bases, with 10 bases of the junction left unmatched. The V gene's germline CDR1 is MNHNS and CDR2 SASEGT. The length of the CDR3 is 17 residues. The CDR3 spells CASSLIGDRASTDTQYF. DNA of the CDR3: TGTGCCAGCAGCCTGATCGGGGACAGGGCGAGCACAGATACGCAGTATTTT.

The gene calls are TRBV4-1 and TRBJ1-5, with 9 nucleotides matching TRBD1. Germline V gene sequence: CDR1 MGHRA, CDR2 YSYEKL. After removal of 0 bases from V and 7 bases from J, the junction contained 7 bases not matched to a gene. The CDR3 loop spans 16 amino acids. CDR3 residues: CASSQDGGTGWQPQHF. CDR3 coding DNA: TGCGCCAGCAGCCAAGACGGGGGGACAGGGTGGCAGCCCCAGCATTTT.

In this sample, this clonotype turned up a few times. The V and J genes are TRBV4-1 and TRBJ2-7; D is undetermined. Trimming pared 4 bases from V and 3 bases from J, leaving 10 bases between. This CDR3 has 13 residues. CDR1 MGHRA and CDR2 YSYEKL come from the germline V gene. CDR3 amino acids: CASSPRLDYEQYF. CDR3 bases: TGCGCCAGCAGCCCCCGATTAGACTACGAGCAGTACTTC.

This clonotype came up a few times. The chain combines TRBV12-3 or TRBV12-4 with TRBJ1-5; 7 positions match TRBD1. After removal of 5 bases from V and 3 bases from J, the junction contained 4 bases not matched to a gene. The CDR3 totals 14 residues. The CDR3 DNA is TGTGCCAGCAGTGACAGGGCCTTCAATCAGCCCCAGCATTTT. This gives the protein CASSDRAFNQPQHF.

CDR3 sequence (DNA): TGTGCCAGCAGCCGACAGGGGTCACCATACAATGAGCAGTTCTTC. Translating it yields CASSRQGSPYNEQFF. This sequence joins TRBV14 and TRBJ2-1; 8 positions agree with TRBD1. V shed 4 bases and J 4 bases; nucleotides not matched to a gene: 6. CDR1 and CDR2 (germline): SGHDN, FVKESK. The CDR3 is made up of 15 amino acids.

This clonotype has more than one count but fewer than ten. The V call is TRBV5-1, the J call TRBJ2-5; D possibly corresponds to TRBD1 (5 bases). The CDR3 sequence is 14 residues long. V was cut by 2 bases and J by 3 bases, with 11 bases left in between. Per the germline V gene, CDR1 is SGHRS and CDR2 is YFSETQ. DNA of the CDR3: TGCGCCAGCAGCTTAGGGGAATTAAAAGAGACCCAGTACTTC. Translated, it gives CASSLGELKETQYF.

This clonotype was observed a few times. The chain recombines TRBV7-9 with TRBJ1-1; 7 nucleotides agree with TRBD1. Per germline, CDR1 SEHNR and CDR2 FQNEAQ (reference sequence). The CDR3 extends over 13 amino acids. Germline trimming cut 5 bases from V and 3 bases from J; bases unmatched to any gene: 3. The CDR3 sequence: CASSPGGYTEAFF. DNA for the CDR3: TGTGCCAGCAGCCCAGGGGGTTACACTGAAGCTTTCTTT. Complete variable domain (other parts from reference TRBV7-9 and TRBJ1-1): DTGVSQNPRHKITKRGQNVTFRCDPISEHNRLYWYRQTLGQGPEFLTYFQNEAQLEKSRLLSDRFSAERPKGSFSTLEIQRTEQGDSAMYLCASSPGGYTEAFFGQGTRLTVV.

This clonotype was seen ten or more times. The chain has TRBV4-3 and TRBJ2-5; 7 nucleotides agree with TRBD1. The CDR3 spans 15 residues. V shed 4 bases, J shed 1 base, and the junction held 6 bases outside the gene matches. Germline-derived CDR1 and CDR2 are LGHNA and YSLEER. The CDR3 loop reads CASSPRQGSQETQYF. CDR3 DNA: TGCGCCAGCAGCCCTCGACAGGGAAGCCAAGAGACCCAGTACTTC.

This clonotype has only a few counts. The gene calls are TRBV3-1 and TRBJ2-1; D is unclear. Trimming pared 0 bases from V and 9 bases from J, leaving 9 bases between. This CDR3 comprises 13 residues. CDR1 is LGHDT and CDR2 is YNNKEL in the germline V gene (reference sequence). This chain's CDR3 is CASSQDSGFEQFF. CDR3 nucleotides: TGTGCCAGCAGCCAAGATTCTGGCTTTGAGCAGTTCTTC.

The chain carries TRBV14 and TRBJ2-7, with a possible D match to TRBD2 (6 bases). The CDR3 runs 14 residues. Germline V gives CDR1 SGHDN, CDR2 FVKESK. V lost 2 bases, J lost 3 bases, and 11 bases lay in between. Here the CDR3 reads CASSQLALFYEQYF. The CDR3 DNA is TGTGCCAGCAGCCAACTAGCGCTCTTCTACGAGCAGTACTTC.

This clonotype was counted at least ten times. V usage is TRBV6-2 or TRBV6-3 and J usage is TRBJ2-3; no clear D. The germline gives CDR1 MNHEY, CDR2 SVGEGT. Trimming stripped 4 bases from V and 7 bases from J, with 9 bases between. This CDR3 has 12 residues. The CDR3 coding sequence is TGTGCCAGCAGTTGGGTCGCAAATACGCAGTATTTT. Protein sequence: CASSWVANTQYF.

This clonotype has a count of ten or more. J is TRBJ2-1 and V is TRBV29-1; maybe TRBD2 (5 bases). This CDR3 comprises 15 residues. Trimming shortened V by 5 bases and J by 2 bases, and 16 bases separated the two germline ends. Germline V lookup: CDR1 SQVTM, CDR2 ANQGSEA. The CDR3 nucleotides read TGCAGCGTTTTGGCCCCACAGCGGCCCTACAATGAGCAGTTCTTC. Protein product: CSVLAPQRPYNEQFF.

Ten or more counts support this clonotype. CDR3 region: CASSLAGGPRYEQYF. CDR3 DNA: TGTGCCAGCAGCTTGGCGGGAGGGCCTCGCTACGAGCAGTACTTC. This chain connects TRBV7-2 to TRBJ2-7, with TRBD2 identical over 9 bases. V trimming: 3 bases; J trimming: 3 bases; junction bases outside the gene matches: 6. Germline CDR1 is SGHTA and CDR2 is FQGNSA. CDR3 size: 15 residues.

V gene TRBV11-2 combines with J gene TRBJ1-6; D not resolved. The germline gives CDR1 SGHAT, CDR2 FQNNGV. V was trimmed by 1 base and J by 10 bases, leaving 17 bases between them. CDR3 size: 16 residues. Written as DNA, the CDR3 is TGTGCCAGCAGCTTAGTCCCTTTGGGATTACGGTCACCCCTCCACTTT. This codes for CASSLVPLGLRSPLHF.

The sample holds a few counts of this clonotype. V usage is TRBV5-1 and J usage is TRBJ1-1; 9 nucleotides line up with TRBD1. J lost 1 base, V lost 6 bases, and 10 bases had no gene match. CDR3 length equals 16 residues. CDR1 and CDR2 from the germline V gene are SGHRS and YFSETQ. The CDR3 DNA is TGCGCCAGCAACCCCGGACAGGGGTCGGGGAACACTGAAGCTTTCTTT. This translates into CASNPGQGSGNTEAFF.

The sample holds a few counts of this clonotype. The V and J genes are TRBV6-6 and TRBJ2-1; D is unclear. The CDR3 is 12 amino acids. The germline V gene has CDR1 MNHNY and CDR2 SVGAGI (reference sequence). The V end lost 0 bases, the J end lost 8 bases, and 5 bases lay between the germline ends. The chain's CDR3 is CASSYSSDEQFF. CDR3 nucleotide sequence: TGTGCCAGCAGTTACTCGTCCGATGAGCAGTTCTTC.

V and J are TRBV7-3 and TRBJ2-3, with D unclear. Trimming took off 9 bases at V and 4 bases at J, with 14 bases between the two ends. This CDR3 comprises 13 residues. Per germline, CDR1 SGHTA and CDR2 FQGTGA. CDR3: CASRPSVADTQYF. The DNA of the CDR3 is TGTGCCAGTCGACCATCGGTGGCAGATACGCAGTATTTT.

Ten or more counts support this clonotype. This sequence joins TRBV28 and TRBJ2-7; 16 nucleotides match TRBD2. From germline, CDR1 is MDHEN and CDR2 SYDVKM. The CDR3 covers 14 residues. V lost 10 bases to trimming and J lost 7 bases; unmatched junction nucleotides: 7. CDR3 DNA sequence: TGTGCCACCCGAAAGGGACTAGCGGGGGGGGAGCAGTACTTC. Protein product: CATRKGLAGGEQYF.

Comments on this clonotype: A much larger clone lies a single base off, so this may be a read error. The chain links TRBV4-3 to TRBJ2-7; D possibly corresponds to TRBD1 (6 bases). The CDR3 is made up of 16 amino acids. The ends were cut back, 0 bases at V and 0 bases at J, with 12 bases in the middle. From germline, CDR1 is LGHNA and CDR2 YSLEER. Written as DNA, the CDR3 is TGCGCCAGCAGCCAAGATAGGGGGATAGGCTCCTACGAGCAGTACTTC. Its protein product is CASSQDRGIGSYEQYF.